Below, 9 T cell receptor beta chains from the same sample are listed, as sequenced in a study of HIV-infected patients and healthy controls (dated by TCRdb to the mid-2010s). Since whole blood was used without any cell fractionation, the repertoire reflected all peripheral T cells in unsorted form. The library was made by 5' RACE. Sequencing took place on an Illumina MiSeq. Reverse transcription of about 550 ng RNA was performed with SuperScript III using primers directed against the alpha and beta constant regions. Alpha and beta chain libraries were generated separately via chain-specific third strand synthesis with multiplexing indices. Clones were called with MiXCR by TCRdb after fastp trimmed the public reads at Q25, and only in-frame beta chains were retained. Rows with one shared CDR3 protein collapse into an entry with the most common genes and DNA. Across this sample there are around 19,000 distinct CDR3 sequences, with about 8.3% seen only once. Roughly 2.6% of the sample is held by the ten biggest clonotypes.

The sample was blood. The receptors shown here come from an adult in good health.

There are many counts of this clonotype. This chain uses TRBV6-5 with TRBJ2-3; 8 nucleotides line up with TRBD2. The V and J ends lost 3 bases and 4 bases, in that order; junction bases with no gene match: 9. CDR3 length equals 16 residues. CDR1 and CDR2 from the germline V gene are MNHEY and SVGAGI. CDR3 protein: CASSYHWGRGADTQYF. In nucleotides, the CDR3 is TGTGCCAGCAGTTATCATTGGGGGCGGGGGGCAGATACGCAGTATTTT.

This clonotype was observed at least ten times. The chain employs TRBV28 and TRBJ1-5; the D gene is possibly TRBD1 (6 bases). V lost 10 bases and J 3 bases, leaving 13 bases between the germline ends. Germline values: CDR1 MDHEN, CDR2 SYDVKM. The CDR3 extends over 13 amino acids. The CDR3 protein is CAIADRDNQPQHF. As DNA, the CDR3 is TGTGCCATCGCGGACAGAGACAATCAGCCCCAGCATTTT.

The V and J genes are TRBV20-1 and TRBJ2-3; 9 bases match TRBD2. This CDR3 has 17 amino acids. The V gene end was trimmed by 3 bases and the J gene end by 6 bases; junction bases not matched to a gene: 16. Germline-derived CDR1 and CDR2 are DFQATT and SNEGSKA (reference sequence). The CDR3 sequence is CSASGLTSGRRMDTQYF. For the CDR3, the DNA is TGCAGTGCTAGTGGATTAACTAGCGGGCGTCGCATGGATACGCAGTATTTT.

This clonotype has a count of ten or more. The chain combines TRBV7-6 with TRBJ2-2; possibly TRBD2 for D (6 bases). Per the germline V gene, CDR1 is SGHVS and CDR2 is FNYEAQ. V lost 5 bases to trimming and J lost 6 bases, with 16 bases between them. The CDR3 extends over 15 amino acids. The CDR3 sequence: CASSPPADYPGELFF. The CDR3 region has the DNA TGTGCCAGCAGCCCCCCAGCGGACTATCCCGGGGAGCTGTTTTTT.

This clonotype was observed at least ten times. The CDR3 DNA is TGTGCCTGGACTTCATCCGGGGCAGAGAACACCTTC. Translated, it gives CAWTSSGAENTF. The V and J genes are TRBV30 and TRBJ1-2, with a possible D match to TRBD1 (5 bases). Trimming shortened V by 4 bases and J by 12 bases, and 18 bases separated the two germline ends. Germline-derived CDR1 and CDR2 are GTSNPN and SVGIG (reference sequence). The CDR3 has 12 residues. Using reference TRBV30 and TRBJ1-2 for the parts outside the CDR3, the full variable domain is SQTIHQWPATLVQPVGSPLSLECTVEGTSNPNLYWYRQAAGRGLQLLFYSVGIGQISSEVPQNLSASRPQDRQFILSSKKLLLSDSGFYLCAWTSSGAENTFGSGTRLTVV.

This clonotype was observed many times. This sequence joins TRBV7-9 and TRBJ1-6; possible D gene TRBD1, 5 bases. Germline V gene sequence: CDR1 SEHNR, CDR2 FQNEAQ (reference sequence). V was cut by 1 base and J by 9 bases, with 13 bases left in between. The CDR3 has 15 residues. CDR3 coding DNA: TGTGCCAGCAGCTTAGATCCAGGGAGCGGTTCACCCCTCCACTTT. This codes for CASSLDPGSGSPLHF. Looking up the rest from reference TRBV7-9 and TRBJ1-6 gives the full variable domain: DTGVSQNPRHKITKRGQNVTFRCDPISEHNRLYWYRQTLGQGPEFLTYFQNEAQLEKSRLLSDRFSAERPKGSFSTLEIQRTEQGDSAMYLCASSLDPGSGSPLHFGNGTRLTVT.

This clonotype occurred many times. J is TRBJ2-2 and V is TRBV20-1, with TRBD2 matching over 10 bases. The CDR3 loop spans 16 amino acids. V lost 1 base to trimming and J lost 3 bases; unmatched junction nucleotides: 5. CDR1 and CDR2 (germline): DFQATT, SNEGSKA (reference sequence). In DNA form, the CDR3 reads TGCAGTGCTAGAGTCGGGAGCGGGGGGGACACCGGGGAGCTGTTTTTT. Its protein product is CSARVGSGGDTGELFF.

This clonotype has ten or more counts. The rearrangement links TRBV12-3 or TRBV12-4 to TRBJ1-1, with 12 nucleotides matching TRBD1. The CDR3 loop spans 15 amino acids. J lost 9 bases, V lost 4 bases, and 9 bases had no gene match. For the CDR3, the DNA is TGTGCCAGCAGTTCACCGGGACAGGGGGCGCAGAAAGCTTTCTTT. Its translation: CASSSPGQGAQKAFF.

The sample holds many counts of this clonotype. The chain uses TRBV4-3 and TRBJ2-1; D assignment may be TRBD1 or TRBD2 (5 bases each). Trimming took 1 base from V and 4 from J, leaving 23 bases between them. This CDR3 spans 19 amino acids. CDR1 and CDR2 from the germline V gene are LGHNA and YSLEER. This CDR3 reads CASSQGLLSVGTVYNEQFF. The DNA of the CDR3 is TGCGCCAGCAGCCAAGGCCTACTGAGCGTCGGGACGGTATACAATGAGCAGTTCTTC.